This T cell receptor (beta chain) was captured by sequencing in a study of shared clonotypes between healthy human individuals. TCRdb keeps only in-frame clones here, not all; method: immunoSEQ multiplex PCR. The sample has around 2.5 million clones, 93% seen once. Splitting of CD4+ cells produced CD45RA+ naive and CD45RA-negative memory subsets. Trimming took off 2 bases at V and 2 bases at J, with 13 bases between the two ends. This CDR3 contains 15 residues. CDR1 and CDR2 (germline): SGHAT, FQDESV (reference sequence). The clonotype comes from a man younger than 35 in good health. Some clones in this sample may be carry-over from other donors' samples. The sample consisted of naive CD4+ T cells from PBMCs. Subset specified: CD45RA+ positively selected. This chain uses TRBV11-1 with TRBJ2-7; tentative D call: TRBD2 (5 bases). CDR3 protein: CASSLYGKGPYEQYF. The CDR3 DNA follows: TGTGCCAGCAGCTTATACGGGAAGGGTCCCTACGAGCAGTACTTC. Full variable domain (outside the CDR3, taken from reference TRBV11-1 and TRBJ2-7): EAEVAQSPRYKITEKSQAVAFWCDPISGHATLYWYRQILGQGPELLVQFQDESVVDDSQLPKDRFSAERLKGVDSTLKIQPAELGDSAMYLCASSLYGKGPYEQYFGPGTRLTVT.